This T cell receptor (beta chain) was sequenced in a study of T cell responses to AZD1222 COVID-19 vaccine (dated by TCRdb to the early 2020s). For the wider study: AZD1222 recipients whose second dose came at about 4 weeks and those whose second dose came at about 12 weeks were combined into one group, since spike-specific TCR depth and breadth did not differ between the two schedules. TCR sequencing covered 233 trial participants: 200 to 220 given two doses of AZD1222 and about 26 given two doses of MenACWY control vaccine. Trial participants were enrolled into age subgroups of 18-55, 56-69 and 70-plus years, which contained approximately 150, 28 and 58 TCR-sequenced participants, respectively.

On the study overall, not on this receptor specifically: Reportedly, close to half of the unique spike-specific TCRs recognized epitopes lying outside the regions that are mutated in the B.1.351 and B.1.1.7 variants. The 56-69-year group was small, and its depth increase did not reach significance, likely because of low power. Most participants were white British and females outnumbered males, and the authors suggested that clonal diversity may have been underestimated. The vaccine-associated CD4 TCRs covered the entire spike protein, and the dominant responses fell in regions 160-218 and 743-854. Because no day 14 peak-response samples were available, the repertoires could be characterized only after the peak T cell response. Spike-specific TCR breadth and depth rose significantly after two AZD1222 doses compared with day 0 and with MenACWY recipients. Conclusions about previously exposed vaccinees are limited, since just five to seven AZD1222 recipients were seropositive for SARS-CoV-2 at baseline.

According to the study, the label for this sample's time point signals: baseline before first vaccination. Vaccinee samples were obtained from the UK trials COV001 and COV002, which included a single-blind randomized controlled phase 2/3 trial of AZD1222 (ChAdOx1 nCoV-19) in healthy adults. For TCRbeta chain sequencing, PBMC samples from trial participants were taken at day 0 and at day 28 after the second dose. Points on this clone: The antigen it binds to is not known. There are no base qualities to consult, and no much larger clone falls within one base.

The CDR3 regions of human TCRbeta chains were subjected to immunosequencing. The original pipeline was this. Repertoire TCRs were matched against a reference library of SARS-CoV-2-specific TCRs generated with the MIRA antigen-specificity platform. Breadth was defined as the fraction of unique TCRs that were SARS-CoV-2-associated. Depth was defined as the fraction of total T cells that were SARS-CoV-2-associated. Using the MIRA data, each spike-specific TCR was assigned both to the spike region to which the TCR was reactive and to a CD4 or CD8 class. Log10-transformed breadth and depth values were compared by one-way ANOVA with Sidak's multiple comparisons tests. TCRdb took this table from immuneACCESS and kept in-frame rearrangements with V and J called. Such tables lack part of the clones; where checked against another copy, unresolved V genes explain under half of the gap, and the rest is unexplained. V and J calls and clone size are as listed in that table; D and trimming were resolved from the DNA. The table for this sample lists 150,000 to 200,000 clones; roughly 92% of them were counted only once. The top ten clones comprise around 1.3% of the sample.

The receptor was derived from an adult in good health. The input for sequencing was peripheral blood, taken on day 0 of AZD1222 vaccination.

The CDR3 region: CASSLWAFAGNSPLHF. In nucleotide form, the sequence is TGTGCCAGCAGCTTATGGGCTTTCGCTGGTAATTCACCCCTCCACTTT. The chain is encoded by TRBV7-9 joined to TRBJ1-6; the D gene cannot be named for sure. The CDR3 covers 16 residues, taking in both the cysteine and the phenylalanine. The sequence is cut down to CDR3 DNA, 48 bases in frame from base 1. The trim is 2 bases for V and 6 bases for J, with a gap of 14 bases between the germline ends. Looking up the germline V gene (reference sequence) yields CDR1 SEHNR and CDR2 FQNEAQ.